These 8 T cell receptor beta chains originate from one sample sequenced in a study of blood T cell repertoires in COVID-19. Profiled with immunoSEQ multiplex PCR; TCRdb holds only in-frame clones, not every one. The profile shows some 180,000 clones, 75% to 80% of them singletons. Sequenced material: peripheral blood. These receptors were obtained from a woman between 45 and 60 years old with active or convalescent COVID-19.

This clone came up many times. At one of its ends the junction is not consistent with the germline gene, which may arise from a read error. CDR3 residues: CATSRNPPRFSNNEQFF. As DNA, the CDR3 is TGTGCCACCAGCAGAAACCCCCCGCGTTTCTCCAACAATGAGCAGTTCTTC. The V call is TRBV15, the J call TRBJ2-1, with D unclear. The length of the CDR3 is 17 residues. Per the germline V gene, CDR1 is LNHNV and CDR2 is YYDKDF (reference sequence).

This clone was counted between two and nine times. The rearrangement uses TRBV15 and TRBJ2-2; 7 bases agree with TRBD1. CDR3 length: 15 amino acids. V trimming: 1 base; J trimming: 2 bases; junction bases outside the gene matches: 1. Germline values: CDR1 LNHNV, CDR2 YYDKDF (reference sequence). CDR3 in DNA: TGTGCCACCAGCAGAGGGACAGGTAACACCGGGGAGCTGTTTTTT. This sequence encodes CATSRGTGNTGELFF.

J is TRBJ2-5 and V is TRBV20-1, with no clear D. This CDR3 region has 11 residues. V lost 6 bases, J lost 5 bases, and 10 bases lay in between. Germline CDR1 and CDR2: DFQATT and SNEGSKA (reference sequence). DNA for the CDR3: TGCAGTGCCCAGATGTGGGAGACCCAGTACTTC. Its translation: CSAQMWETQYF.

The V and J genes are TRBV19 and TRBJ2-3; 10 nucleotides line up with TRBD1. V shed 9 bases, J shed 4 bases, and the junction held 4 bases outside the gene matches. Germline lookup yields CDR1 LNHDA and CDR2 SQIVND (reference sequence). The CDR3 contains 13 residues. In DNA, the CDR3 is TGTGCCAGCCGGGACAGGGGCGCAGATACGCAGTATTTT. Its translation is CASRDRGADTQYF.

Here the CDR3 DNA reads TGTGCCACCAGTGCCCCCCCGACAGATACGCAGTATTTT. This encodes CATSAPPTDTQYF. V is TRBV24-1 and J is TRBJ2-3; D is undetermined. Germline V gene sequence: CDR1 KGHDR, CDR2 SFDVKD. The V end was cut by 5 bases, the J end by 3 bases, with 8 bases between. CDR3 length: 13 residues.

The V call is TRBV21-1, the J call TRBJ1-1; the tabulated D call, TRBD1, remains unverified against the DNA. TRBV21-1 has pseudogene status. CDR3 length equals 15 residues. Here the CDR3 reads CASTTGQGEGTEAFF. The CDR3 nucleotides read TGTGCCAGCACCACCGGACAGGGGGAAGGCACTGAAGCTTTCTTT.

This clone was seen only a few times. This sequence joins TRBV19 and TRBJ2-2, with TRBD2 identical over 11 bases. The CDR3 consists of 15 residues. CDR1 is LNHDA and CDR2 is SQIVND in the germline V gene (reference sequence). J was trimmed by 5 bases and V by 7 bases; bases with no gene match: 6. DNA for the CDR3: TGTGCCAGTAAATCGGCTAGCGGGGGGACCGGGGAGCTGTTTTTT. It encodes CASKSASGGTGELFF.

This clone was counted a single time. This rearrangement joins TRBV13 to TRBJ2-7, with TRBD2 matching 8 bases. The CDR3 length is 16 residues. Germline-derived CDR1 and CDR2 are PRHDT and FYEKMQ (reference sequence). Losses at the gene ends were 5 bases for V and 0 bases for J; bases not matched to a gene: 9. The chain's CDR3 is CASSTTSGSSSYEQYF. DNA for the CDR3: TGTGCCAGCAGCACTACTAGCGGATCGAGCTCCTACGAGCAGTACTTC.